The 18 T cell receptor beta chains given below trace back to one sample, sequenced in a study of T cells in Graves' hyperthyroidism and ophthalmopathy. TCR beta CDR3 sequences were amplified from RNA transcripts. The HTBI primer set served for first-round RT-PCR of the TCR CDR3. TCRdb independently ran MiXCR on the multiplex PCR reads; one entry per CDR3 protein. The data hold hundreds of thousands of distinct CDR3 sequences, with 12% to 15% observed a single time. Material: blood. Receptors were obtained from a woman aged 18-29 years with Graves' hyperthyroidism.

This clonotype appeared many times. The chain is built from TRBV7-2 and TRBJ2-5; 13 bases line up with TRBD2. With V trimmed by 4 bases and J by 5 bases, 7 bases remained unmatched. From germline, CDR1 is SGHTA and CDR2 FQGNSA. The CDR3 consists of 16 residues. The CDR3 spells CASSSQLAGGRETQYF. The CDR3 DNA reads TGTGCCAGCAGCTCCCAACTAGCGGGAGGGAGGGAGACCCAGTACTTC.

Comments on this clonotype: It may be a read error: a sequence one base away is much more abundant. The V gene is TRBV18, the J gene TRBJ1-5, with unresolved D. CDR3 length equals 16 residues. Trimming pared 6 bases from V and 2 bases from J, leaving 17 bases between. Germline assignment: CDR1 KGHSH and CDR2 LQKENI. CDR3 DNA sequence: TGTGCCAGCTCGATATCCGGTTCAGTGGGCAATCAGCCCCAGCATTTT. It is translated as CASSISGSVGNQPQHF.

This chain links TRBV4-3 with TRBJ1-1, with a tentative D call TRBD1 (5 bases). This CDR3 has 13 residues. The V end was cut by 0 bases, the J end by 10 bases, with 12 bases between. Germline V CDR1 and CDR2: LGHNA, YSLEER. The CDR3: CASSQDHGGGAFF. As DNA, the CDR3 is TGCGCCAGCAGCCAAGATCACGGGGGGGGAGCTTTCTTT.

This clonotype was seen a handful of times. This chain uses TRBV7-2 with TRBJ2-3, with a possible D match to TRBD1 (5 bases). Trimming took off 6 bases at V and 2 bases at J, with 12 bases between the two ends. Per germline, CDR1 SGHTA and CDR2 FQGNSA. The length of the CDR3 is 14 residues. This CDR3 is CASRRRVTTDTQYF. The CDR3 DNA reads TGTGCCAGCAGGCGCAGGGTGACCACAGATACGCAGTATTTT.

In this sample, this clonotype turned up many times. V gene TRBV19 combines with J gene TRBJ1-5; D possibly corresponds to TRBD1 (5 bases). Germline CDR1 LNHDA, CDR2 SQIVND (reference sequence). V lost 6 bases and J 2 bases, leaving 20 bases between the germline ends. The CDR3 extends over 17 amino acids. CDR3 sequence: CASSLYRGGRGNQPQHF. DNA for the CDR3: TGTGCCAGTAGCCTCTACCGTGGGGGTAGGGGCAATCAGCCCCAGCATTTT. The whole variable domain, filled in from reference TRBV19 and TRBJ1-5, reads DGGITQSPKYLFRKEGQNVTLSCEQNLNHDAMYWYRQDPGQGLRLIYYSQIVNDFQKGDIAEGYSVSREKKESFPLTVTSAQKNPTAFYLCASSLYRGGRGNQPQHFGDGTRLSIL.

The chain has TRBV19 and TRBJ2-1, with 10 bases lining up with TRBD2. Losses at the gene ends were 3 bases for V and 3 bases for J; bases not matched to a gene: 8. Germline CDR1 is LNHDA and CDR2 is SQIVND (reference sequence). This CDR3 is 17 amino acids long. Here the CDR3 DNA reads TGTGCCAGTAGTATCACCCAGCGGGAGGGCCTCTACAATGAGCAGTTCTTC. This gives the protein CASSITQREGLYNEQFF.

V and J are TRBV20-1 and TRBJ2-3, with D perhaps matching TRBD2 (6 bases). CDR3 length equals 13 residues. V dropped 3 bases and J dropped 4 bases, with 11 bases sitting between them. Germline V lookup: CDR1 DFQATT, CDR2 SNEGSKA (reference sequence). The CDR3 coding sequence is TGCAGTGCTAGGACCGGGAGTGCAGATACGCAGTATTTT. Amino acids: CSARTGSADTQYF.

This clonotype occurred many times. This chain uses TRBV11-2 with TRBJ2-5; D might be TRBD2 (6 bases). V lost 4 bases and J lost 7, with 31 bases in between. This CDR3 contains 19 residues. CDR1 and CDR2 from the germline V gene are SGHAT and FQNNGV. This chain's CDR3 is CASSSSSWGSPGEGGTQYF. CDR3 coding DNA: TGTGCCAGCAGCTCCTCCTCTTGGGGAAGCCCGGGAGAAGGAGGGACCCAGTACTTC.

The table lists this clonotype with many counts. The CDR3 region has the DNA TGCAGTGCTAGACGGGCTAGCGGGAGAAAGTACAATGAGCAGTTCTTC. Amino acids: CSARRASGRKYNEQFF. The chain is built from TRBV20-1 and TRBJ2-1; 10 bases are shared with TRBD2. From germline, CDR1 is DFQATT and CDR2 SNEGSKA (reference sequence). The CDR3 has 16 amino acids. V shed 2 bases and J 4 bases; nucleotides not matched to a gene: 8.

The V and J genes are TRBV6-6 and TRBJ2-1, with TRBD2 as a possible D gene (5 bases). V shed 1 base and J shed 5 bases, with 12 bases lying between them. Per the germline V gene, CDR1 is MNHNY and CDR2 is SVGAGI (reference sequence). The CDR3 is made up of 15 amino acids. The CDR3 bases are TGTGCCAGCAGTTACTATGGGCGGGCCCACAATGAGCAGTTCTTC. Translating it yields CASSYYGRAHNEQFF.

V usage is TRBV20-1 and J usage is TRBJ2-7, with a weak D call TRBD1 (6 bases). This CDR3 is built from 13 residues. The germline V gene encodes CDR1 DFQATT and CDR2 SNEGSKA (reference sequence). V shed 3 bases and J shed 6 bases, with 15 bases lying between them. CDR3 bases: TGCAGTGCTAGCGGACGTAGGGGGATCGAGCAGTACTTC. Translating it yields CSASGRRGIEQYF.

The gene calls are TRBV10-3 and TRBJ2-7; possible D gene TRBD1, 6 bases. This CDR3 has 13 amino acids. Germline-derived CDR1 and CDR2 are ENHRY and SYGVKD. The V gene lost 9 bases and the J gene lost 0 bases, with 12 bases spanning the gap. The CDR3 loop is CAILDRHSYEQYF. As DNA, the CDR3 is TGTGCCATTTTGGACAGACACTCCTACGAGCAGTACTTC.

The table lists this clonotype with a few counts. V and J are TRBV7-2 and TRBJ2-4; possibly TRBD1 for D (5 bases). This CDR3 spans 17 amino acids. V was pared by 5 bases and J by 3 bases, with 20 bases between. Germline-derived CDR1 and CDR2 are SGHTA and FQGNSA. This chain's CDR3 is CASSVGAGGVVKNIQYF. CDR3 in DNA: TGTGCCAGCAGCGTAGGGGCAGGTGGTGTGGTCAAAAACATTCAGTACTTC.

This clonotype came up a few times. The CDR3 reads CASSYSLLAGAHTEAFF. CDR3 bases: TGTGCCAGCAGTTACTCGCTCTTAGCAGGGGCGCACACTGAAGCTTTCTTT. This chain links TRBV11-1 with TRBJ1-1, with a tentative D call TRBD1 (6 bases). Germline values: CDR1 SGHAT, CDR2 FQDESV (reference sequence). V was clipped by 6 bases and J by 3 bases, with 23 bases between them. There are 17 residues in the CDR3. The entire variable domain, with the rest obtained from reference TRBV11-1 and TRBJ1-1, is as follows: EAEVAQSPRYKITEKSQAVAFWCDPISGHATLYWYRQILGQGPELLVQFQDESVVDDSQLPKDRFSAERLKGVDSTLKIQPAELGDSAMYLCASSYSLLAGAHTEAFFGQGTRLTVV.

This clonotype was recorded many times. The chain carries TRBV20-1 and TRBJ2-3, with D possibly being TRBD2 (5 bases). In germline, CDR1 is DFQATT, CDR2 SNEGSKA (reference sequence). This CDR3 comprises 15 residues. The germline V and J ends were trimmed by 0 bases and 5 bases, with 15 bases remaining between them. The CDR3 sequence is CSARDYLALLDTQYF. The CDR3 DNA reads TGCAGTGCTAGAGATTACCTAGCCCTATTAGATACGCAGTATTTT.

This clonotype has only a few counts. The J gene is TRBJ2-5, the V gene TRBV5-1, with D perhaps being TRBD1 or TRBD2 (6 bases each). V was pared by 0 bases and J by 4 bases, with 16 bases between. CDR3 size: 16 residues. Germline assignment: CDR1 SGHRS and CDR2 YFSETQ. CDR3 in DNA: TGCGCCAGCAGCTTGGCCGTTGTCAGGGGAGGAGAGACCCAGTACTTC. Protein sequence: CASSLAVVRGGETQYF.

This clonotype was recorded at least ten times. The rearrangement uses TRBV11-2 and TRBJ2-5, with 8 bases fitting TRBD2. The CDR3 spans 16 residues. Trimming cost V 1 base and J 4 bases; bases outside gene matches: 8. Germline V gives CDR1 SGHAT, CDR2 FQNNGV. The CDR3 DNA sequence: TGTGCCAGCAGCTTAGGTGGGACTAGGGTCGTAGAGACCCAGTACTTC. Amino acid sequence: CASSLGGTRVVETQYF.

The chain recombines TRBV28 with TRBJ1-5; D gene unclear. V gave up 5 bases and J gave up 9 bases, with 17 bases separating them. The CDR3 is 14 residues long. The V gene's germline CDR1 is MDHEN and CDR2 SYDVKM. CDR3 amino acids: CASSTILGPRPQHF. In nucleotides, the CDR3 is TGTGCCAGCAGTACGATTCTGGGCCCGAGGCCCCAGCATTTT.